The next 14 T cell receptor beta chains were all read from a single sample in a study of blood T cell repertoires in COVID-19. Sequencing used immunoSEQ multiplex PCR; TCRdb keeps in-frame clones, though not all of them. The data contain about 200,000 clones, 84% of them singletons. The sequencing sample was made of PBMCs or T cells enriched from blood (not recorded which). The receptors here all came from a man aged 40-49 years who had recovered from COVID-19.

The chain combines TRBV19 with TRBJ1-4, with D perhaps TRBD1 (5 bases). Between the trimmed V and J ends, which lost 5 bases and 11 bases, there was a span of 12 bases. This CDR3 has 12 amino acids. Germline V gene data show CDR1 as LNHDA and CDR2 as SQIVND (reference sequence). The CDR3 protein is CASSRWGGKLFF. As DNA, the CDR3 is TGTGCCAGTAGTCGGTGGGGCGGCAAACTGTTTTTT.

The chain carries TRBV7-9 and TRBJ1-6, with D unclear. This CDR3 has 14 residues. Germline V gene lookup returns CDR1 SEHNR and CDR2 FQNEAQ (reference sequence). The germline V and J ends were trimmed by 1 base and 8 bases, with 9 bases remaining between them. In DNA, the CDR3 is TGTGCCAGCAGCTTAGATCTACGGGATTCACCCCTCCACTTT. Amino acids: CASSLDLRDSPLHF.

This chain connects TRBV5-5 to TRBJ1-4; TRBD1 agrees at 10 bases. Germline CDR1 and CDR2: SGHKS and YYEKEE (reference sequence). The CDR3 is 16 amino acids. V was clipped by 3 bases and J by 2 bases; unmatched bases: 4. CDR3 residues: CASSWDRGRTNEKLFF. CDR3 DNA sequence: TGTGCCAGCAGCTGGGACAGGGGCAGGACTAATGAAAAACTGTTTTTT. The full variable domain, completed using reference TRBV5-5 and TRBJ1-4, is DAGVTQSPTHLIKTRGQQVTLRCSPISGHKSVSWYQQVLGQGPQFIFQYYEKEERGRGNFPDRFSARQFPNYSSELNVNALLLGDSALYLCASSWDRGRTNEKLFFGSGTQLSVL.

This clone was observed a few times. The V and J genes are TRBV6-5 and TRBJ1-2; the match to TRBD1 covers 8 bases. Germline CDR1 is MNHEY and CDR2 is SVGAGI. The V segment lost 5 bases and the J segment 2 bases; nucleotides outside the gene matches: 7. The CDR3 extends over 15 amino acids. The DNA for the CDR3 is TGTGCCAGCAGTCTGACAGGGGCGTTAAACTATGGCTACACCTTC. Protein sequence: CASSLTGALNYGYTF.

The genes are TRBV11-2 and TRBJ1-5, with a possible D match to TRBD1 (5 bases). From germline, CDR1 is SGHAT and CDR2 FQNNGV. Trimming cost V 4 bases and J 10 bases, with 14 bases left between them. The length of the CDR3 is 13 residues. For the CDR3, the DNA is TGTGCCAGCAGCTCGGGGGTTTTCGAACCCCAGCATTTT. Amino acids: CASSSGVFEPQHF.

The chain joins TRBV12-3 or TRBV12-4 to TRBJ2-1; maybe TRBD1 (5 bases). This CDR3 region has 13 residues. The germline V and J ends were trimmed by 6 bases and 9 bases, with 15 bases remaining between them. The CDR3 sequence: CASRQIQATEQFF. CDR3 coding DNA: TGTGCCAGCAGACAGATACAGGCTACTGAGCAGTTCTTC.

The rearrangement joins TRBV5-1 to TRBJ2-1, with TRBD1 identical over 9 bases. CDR3 length equals 15 residues. Germline V CDR1 and CDR2: SGHRS, YFSETQ. The V and J ends lost 4 bases and 8 bases, in that order; junction bases with no gene match: 10. CDR3 region: CASSPGGTGTHEQFF. The CDR3 DNA reads as TGCGCCAGCAGCCCCGGAGGGACAGGGACGCATGAGCAGTTCTTC.

The chain employs TRBV3-1 (or the pseudogene TRBV3-2) and TRBJ1-3; D not certain. V gave up 0 bases and J gave up 0 bases, with 12 bases separating them. The germline V gene encodes CDR1 LGHDT and CDR2 YNNKEL (reference sequence). The CDR3 runs 17 residues. DNA of the CDR3: TGTGCCAGCAGCCAAGATTTCGGTCGTGTCTCTGGAAACACCATATATTTT. Amino acid sequence: CASSQDFGRVSGNTIYF.

The chain links TRBV5-4 to TRBJ1-2; D gene ambiguous. CDR1 is SGHNT, CDR2 YYREEE, per germline (reference sequence). Trimming left V 2 bases short and J 3 bases short, with 14 bases between. This CDR3 is built from 15 residues. CDR3 sequence reads: CASSFQDNSHYGYTF. CDR3 DNA: TGTGCCAGCAGCTTCCAAGACAACTCACACTATGGCTACACCTTC.

The rearrangement uses TRBV20-1 and TRBJ1-5, with a possible D match to TRBD1 (6 bases). The germline gives CDR1 DFQATT, CDR2 SNEGSKA (reference sequence). V shed 3 bases and J shed 6 bases, with 18 bases lying between them. The CDR3 contains 15 residues. The CDR3 sequence is CSASREDSLSQPQHF. CDR3 in DNA: TGCAGTGCTAGTCGTGAGGACAGCTTAAGTCAGCCCCAGCATTTT.

The rearrangement uses TRBV11-2 and TRBJ1-1, with D hard to call. The germline gives CDR1 SGHAT, CDR2 FQNNGV. V was trimmed by 2 bases and J by 3 bases, leaving 7 bases between them. The CDR3 consists of 13 residues. This CDR3 is CASSLREDTEAFF. The CDR3 region has the DNA TGTGCCAGCAGCTTAAGGGAGGACACTGAAGCTTTCTTT.

The V and J genes are TRBV21-1 and TRBJ2-7; the table's D call, TRBD1, was not checked against the DNA. TRBV21-1 is a known pseudogene. The CDR3 runs 14 residues. The CDR3 here is CASSKPQGAYEQYF. The CDR3 DNA sequence: TGTGCCAGCAGCAAACCCCAGGGTGCCTACGAGCAGTACTTC.

The V call is TRBV6-4, the J call TRBJ1-1, with TRBD1 as a possible D gene (6 bases). The V gene lost 6 bases and the J gene lost 0 bases, with 8 bases spanning the gap. Germline V gene lookup returns CDR1 MRHNA and CDR2 SNTAGT. The CDR3 is made up of 13 amino acids. This CDR3 reads CASRDSLNTEAFF. CDR3 sequence (DNA): TGTGCCAGCAGGGACAGCCTGAACACTGAAGCTTTCTTT.

The J gene is TRBJ2-3, the V gene TRBV10-3; 10 bases are a match to TRBD2. Trimming took 6 bases from V and 2 from J; bases not matched to a gene: 5. CDR1 and CDR2 (germline): ENHRY, SYGVKD. The CDR3 contains 15 residues. This CDR3 reads CAIRVAGGHTDTQYF. CDR3 nucleotides: TGTGCCATCAGGGTAGCGGGGGGCCACACAGATACGCAGTATTTT.